This record covers a single TCR beta chain. This table comes from immunoSEQ multiplex PCR, and its TCRdb copy is limited to in-frame clones, with some not included. The data contain hundreds of thousands of clones, over 75% of them seen just once; the ten biggest clones take up about 4.2%. The CDR3 is made up of 13 amino acids. V was pared by 1 base and J by 8 bases, with 9 bases between. The sample originates from a study of blood T cell repertoires in COVID-19. At the level of the study: Specimens from acute and convalescent COVID-19 originated in the United States, Italy and Spain. PBMCs, B-cell-depleted T cells, or T cells were the source of the cDNA or gDNA that made up the material.

Participant age was roughly 18 to 95 years, and participants resided in approximately 24 US areas. V is TRBV12-3 or TRBV12-4 and J is TRBJ2-4; no clear D. Sequenced sample: PBMCs or T cells enriched from blood (not recorded which). The origin of this receptor is a man aged 30 to 39 who had recovered from COVID-19. The CDR3 here is CASSLGNRDIQYF. CDR3 sequence (DNA): TGTGCCAGCAGTTTAGGGAACCGGGACATTCAGTACTTC.